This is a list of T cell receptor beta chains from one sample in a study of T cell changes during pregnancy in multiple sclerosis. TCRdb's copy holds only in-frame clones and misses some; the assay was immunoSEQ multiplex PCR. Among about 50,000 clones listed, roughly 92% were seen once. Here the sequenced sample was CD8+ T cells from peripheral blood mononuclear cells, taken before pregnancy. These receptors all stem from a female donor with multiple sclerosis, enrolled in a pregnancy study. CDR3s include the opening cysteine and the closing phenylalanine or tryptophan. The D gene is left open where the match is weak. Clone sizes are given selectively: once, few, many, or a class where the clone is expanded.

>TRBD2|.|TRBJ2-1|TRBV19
TGTGCCAGTAGTATCGGGACTAGCAATGAGCAGTTCTTC
CASSIGTSNEQFF
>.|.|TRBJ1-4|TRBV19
TGTGCCAGTAGTATCGAGCGGGGGGTCAGATCTAATGAAAAACTGTTTTTT
CASSIERGVRSNEKLFF
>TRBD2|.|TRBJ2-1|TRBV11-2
TGTGCCAGCAGCTTAGGGGGACTAGCGGGGCAGTTCTTC
CASSLGGLAGQFF
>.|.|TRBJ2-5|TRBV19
TGTGCCAGTAGTATAGCAGGCAGGCAAGAGACCCAGTACTTC
CASSIAGRQETQYF
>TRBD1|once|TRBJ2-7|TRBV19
TGTGCCAGTAGCCCCGGGACAGGGTGGAACTACGAGCAGTACTTC
CASSPGTGWNYEQYF
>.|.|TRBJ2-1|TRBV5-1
TGCGCCAGCAGCCCTTACGGGGGTCCCAATGAGCAGTTCTTC
CASSPYGGPNEQFF
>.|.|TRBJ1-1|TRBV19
TGTGCCAGTAGTATGCAGGGTATGAACACTGAAGCTTTCTTT
CASSMQGMNTEAFF
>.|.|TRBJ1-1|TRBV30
TGTGCCTGGAGTGTACTCGGACAGCAGAACACTGAAGCTTTCTTT
CAWSVLGQQNTEAFF
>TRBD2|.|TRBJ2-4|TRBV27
TGTGCCAGCAGTTTAGTACCGGGGGGGAGCATTCAGTACTTC
CASSLVPGGSIQYF
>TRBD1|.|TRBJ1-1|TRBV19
TGTGCCAGTAGTATCGGACAGGTTGAAGCTTTCTTT
CASSIGQVEAFF